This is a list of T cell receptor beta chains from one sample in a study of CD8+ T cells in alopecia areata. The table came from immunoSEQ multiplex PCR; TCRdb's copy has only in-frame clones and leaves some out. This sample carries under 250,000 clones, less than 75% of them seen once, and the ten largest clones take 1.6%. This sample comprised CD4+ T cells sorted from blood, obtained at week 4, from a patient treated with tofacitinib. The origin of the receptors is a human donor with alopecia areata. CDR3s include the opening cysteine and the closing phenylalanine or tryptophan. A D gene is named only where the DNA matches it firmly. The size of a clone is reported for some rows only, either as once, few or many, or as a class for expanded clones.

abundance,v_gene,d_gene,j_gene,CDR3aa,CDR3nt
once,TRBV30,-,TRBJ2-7,CAWSAGPYEQYF,TGTGCCTGGAGTGCTGGGCCATACGAGCAGTACTTC
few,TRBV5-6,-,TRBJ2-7,CASSLEQIYEQYF,TGTGCCAGCAGCTTGGAGCAGATCTACGAGCAGTACTTC
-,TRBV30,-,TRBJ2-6,CAWSVLVSGANVLTF,TGTGCCTGGAGTGTACTGGTCTCTGGGGCCAACGTCCTGACTTTC
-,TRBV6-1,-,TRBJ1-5,CASSEAKPQHF,TGTGCCAGCAGTGAAGCCAAGCCCCAGCATTTT
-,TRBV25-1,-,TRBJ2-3,CASSTARGTQYF,TGTGCCAGCAGTACAGCCCGGGGCACGCAGTATTTT
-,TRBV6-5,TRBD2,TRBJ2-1,CASKSSSGGYNEQFF,TGTGCCAGCAAATCGTCTAGCGGGGGATACAATGAGCAGTTCTTC
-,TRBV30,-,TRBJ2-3,CAIESSLTGSTDTQYF,TGTGCGATTGAATCCAGTCTGACAGGCAGCACAGATACGCAGTATTTT
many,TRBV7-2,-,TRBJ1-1,CASRGWMGTEAFF,TGTGCCAGCAGGGGTTGGATGGGCACTGAAGCTTTCTTT
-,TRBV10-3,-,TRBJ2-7,CAISEAQGSYEQYF,TGTGCCATCAGTGAGGCCCAGGGTTCCTACGAGCAGTACTTC
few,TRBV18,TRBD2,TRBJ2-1,CASSPRTSGGSTYNEQFF,TGTGCCAGCTCACCTCGGACTAGCGGGGGATCAACCTACAATGAGCAGTTCTTC
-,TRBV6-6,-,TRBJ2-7,CASSYSGDTYYEQYF,TGTGCCAGCAGTTACTCGGGGGACACGTACTACGAGCAGTACTTC
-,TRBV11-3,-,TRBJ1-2,CASSPHGGRGYTF,TGTGCCAGCAGCCCGCATGGGGGAAGGGGCTACACCTTC
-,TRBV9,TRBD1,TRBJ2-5,CASSPTGTGQETQYF,TGTGCCAGCAGCCCCACCGGGACAGGACAAGAGACCCAGTACTTC
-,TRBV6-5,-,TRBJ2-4,CATESKNIQYF,TGTGCCACCGAGTCCAAAAACATTCAGTACTTC
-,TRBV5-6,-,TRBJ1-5,CASSLGGSNQPQHF,TGTGCCAGCAGCTTGGGGGGGAGCAATCAGCCCCAGCATTTT
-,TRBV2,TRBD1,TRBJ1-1,CASSRTGNTEAFF,TGTGCCAGCAGCAGGACAGGGAACACTGAAGCTTTCTTT
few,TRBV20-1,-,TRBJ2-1,CSATGRNEQFF,TGCAGTGCTACCGGACGAAATGAGCAGTTCTTC
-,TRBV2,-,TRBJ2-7,CASGGGLTYEQYF,TGTGCCAGCGGAGGGGGCCTAACTTACGAGCAGTACTTC
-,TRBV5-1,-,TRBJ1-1,CASSRQSDRNTEAFF,TGCGCCAGCAGCCGACAAAGCGACAGAAACACTGAAGCTTTCTTT
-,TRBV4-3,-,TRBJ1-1,CASSQRGRANTEAFF,TGCGCCAGCAGCCAACGAGGACGGGCGAACACTGAAGCTTTCTTT
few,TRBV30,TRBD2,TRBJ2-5,CAWSATLAEQETQYF,TGTGCCTGGAGTGCAACACTAGCGGAGCAAGAGACCCAGTACTTC
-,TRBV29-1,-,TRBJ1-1,CSVVRNTEAFF,TGCAGCGTTGTCCGGAACACTGAAGCTTTCTTT
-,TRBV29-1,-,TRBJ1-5,CSVEQGIGQPQHF,TGCAGCGTTGAACAGGGGATAGGACAGCCCCAGCATTTT
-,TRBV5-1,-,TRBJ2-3,CASSFPGDTQYF,TGCGCCAGCAGCTTTCCCGGAGATACGCAGTATTTT
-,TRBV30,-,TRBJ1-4,CACRLGLGLFF,TGTGCCTGCCGTTTGGGGTTAGGACTGTTTTTT
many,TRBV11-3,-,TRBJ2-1,CASSLGVAGEQFF,TGTGCCAGCAGCTTAGGAGTAGCAGGGGAGCAGTTCTTC
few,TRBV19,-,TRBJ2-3,CASSRWGAGDTQYF,TGTGCCAGTAGTAGGTGGGGGGCGGGAGATACGCAGTATTTT